This T cell receptor (beta chain) is from a study of glioma-infiltrating T cells after dendritic cell vaccination. Study-level information: Samples are from glioblastoma patients in Phase I and II dendritic cell vaccine trials. Findings and limits, study-wide: Higher TCR clonality did not directly relate to longer survival.

Germline lookup yields CDR1 SSHAT and CDR2 FNYEAQ (reference sequence). This CDR3 comprises 14 residues. As concerns this clone: Its antigen is not identified. An end of the junction does not agree with germline; a read error may underlie this.

Up to about 2 ug genomic DNA was used for TCRB CDR3 amplification. The primer mix had 60 V beta and 13 J beta primers. Produced via immunoSEQ multiplex PCR; TCRdb's table is partial and in-frame only. The sample contains around 32,000 clones, 85% to 95% of which appear only once. This sample comprised blood, obtained before dendritic cell vaccination. The receptor was derived from a human donor with glioblastoma. The chain is built from TRBV7-7 and TRBJ2-7; weak D call: TRBD2 (7 bases). DNA for the CDR3: TGTGCTAGCAGCCCCCTGGAGGGGGGGTACGAGCAGTACTTC. It yields the protein CASSPLEGGYEQYF.